This T cell receptor (beta chain) was sequenced in a study of patients and donors after allogeneic stem cell transplantation. V was trimmed by 2 bases and J by 4 bases, leaving 11 bases between them. Per germline, CDR1 SGDLS and CDR2 YYNGEE. This CDR3 comprises 14 residues. TCRdb itself ran the RT-PCR reads through MiXCR, one entry per CDR3 protein. The sample includes more than 75,000 distinct CDR3 sequences, about 5% of them seen just once. This clonotype was detected many times. The sample comprised blood, either unsorted or a sorted T cell fraction (not recorded which). The V gene is TRBV9, the J gene TRBJ2-3; D is possibly TRBD1 (6 bases). This TCR was recovered from a human donor who was either an allogeneic HSCT recipient or a stem cell or donor lymphocyte infusion donor (not recorded which). It is not recorded whose cells these are; they may come from a transplant donor. The CDR3 here is CASSVSGASDTQYF. DNA for the CDR3: TGTGCCAGCAGCGTTTCAGGGGCTTCAGATACGCAGTATTTT.